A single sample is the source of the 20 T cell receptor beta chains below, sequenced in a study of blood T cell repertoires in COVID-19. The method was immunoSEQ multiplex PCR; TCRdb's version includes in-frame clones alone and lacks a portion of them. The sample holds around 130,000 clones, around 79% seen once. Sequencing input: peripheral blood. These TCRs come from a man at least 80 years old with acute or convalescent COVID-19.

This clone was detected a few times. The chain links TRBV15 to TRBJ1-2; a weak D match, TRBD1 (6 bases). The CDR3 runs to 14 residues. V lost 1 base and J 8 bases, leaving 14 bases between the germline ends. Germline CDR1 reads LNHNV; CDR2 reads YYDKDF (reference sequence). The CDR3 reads CATSRGHRVFGYTF. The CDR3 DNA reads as TGTGCCACCAGCAGAGGGCACAGGGTATTCGGCTACACCTTC.

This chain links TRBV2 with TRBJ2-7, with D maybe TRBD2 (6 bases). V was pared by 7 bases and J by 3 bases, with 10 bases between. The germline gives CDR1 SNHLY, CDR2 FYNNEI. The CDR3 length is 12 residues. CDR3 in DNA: TGTGCCAGCATGCGGGATGGCTACGAGCAGTACTTC. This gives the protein CASMRDGYEQYF.

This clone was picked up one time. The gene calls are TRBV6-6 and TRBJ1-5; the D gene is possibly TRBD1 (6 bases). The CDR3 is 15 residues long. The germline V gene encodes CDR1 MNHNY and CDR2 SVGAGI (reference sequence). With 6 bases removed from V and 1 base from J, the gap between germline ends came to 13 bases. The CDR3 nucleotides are TGTGCCAGCAGCCGTGACAGGACGAGCAATCAGCCCCAGCATTTT. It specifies CASSRDRTSNQPQHF.

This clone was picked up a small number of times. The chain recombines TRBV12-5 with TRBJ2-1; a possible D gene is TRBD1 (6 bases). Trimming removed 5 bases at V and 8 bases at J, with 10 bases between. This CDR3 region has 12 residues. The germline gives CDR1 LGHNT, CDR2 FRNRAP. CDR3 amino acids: CASGQGIYEQFF. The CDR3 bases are TGTGCTAGTGGTCAGGGGATTTATGAGCAGTTCTTC. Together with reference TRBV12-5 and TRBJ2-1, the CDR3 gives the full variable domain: DARVTQTPRHKVTEMGQEVTMRCQPILGHNTVFWYRQTMMQGLELLAYFRNRAPLDDSGMPKDRFSAEMPDATLATLKIQPSEPRDSAVYFCASGQGIYEQFFGPGTRLTVL.

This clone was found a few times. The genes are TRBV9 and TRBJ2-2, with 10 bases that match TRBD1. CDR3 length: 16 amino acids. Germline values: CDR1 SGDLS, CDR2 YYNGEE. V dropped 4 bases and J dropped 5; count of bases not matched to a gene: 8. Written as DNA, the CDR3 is TGTGCCAGCAGCTCCGGGACAGGGGCTAATACCGGGGAGCTGTTTTTT. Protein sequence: CASSSGTGANTGELFF.

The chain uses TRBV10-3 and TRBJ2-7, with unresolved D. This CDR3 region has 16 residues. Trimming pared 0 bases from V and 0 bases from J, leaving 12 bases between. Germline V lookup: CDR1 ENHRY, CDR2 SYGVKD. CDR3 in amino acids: CAISESSLLRSYEQYF. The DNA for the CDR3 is TGTGCCATCAGTGAGTCTAGCCTACTACGCTCCTACGAGCAGTACTTC.

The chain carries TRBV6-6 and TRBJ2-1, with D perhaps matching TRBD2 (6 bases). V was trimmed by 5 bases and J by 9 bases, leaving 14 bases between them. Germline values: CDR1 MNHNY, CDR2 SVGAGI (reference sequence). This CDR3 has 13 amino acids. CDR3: CASSPAGLAEQFF. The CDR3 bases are TGTGCCAGCAGTCCCGCGGGGTTGGCTGAGCAGTTCTTC.

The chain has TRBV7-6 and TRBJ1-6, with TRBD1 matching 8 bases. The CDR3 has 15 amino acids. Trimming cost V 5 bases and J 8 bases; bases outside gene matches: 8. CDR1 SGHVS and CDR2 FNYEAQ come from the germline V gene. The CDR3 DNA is TGTGCCAGCAGCCTAAGGGGACAGGCGGATTCACCCCTCCACTTT. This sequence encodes CASSLRGQADSPLHF.

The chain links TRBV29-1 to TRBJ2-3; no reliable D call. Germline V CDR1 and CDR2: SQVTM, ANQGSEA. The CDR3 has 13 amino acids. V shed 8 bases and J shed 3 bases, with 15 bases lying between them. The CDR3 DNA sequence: TGCAGCACTTCACTTAACCCTACAGATACGCAGTATTTT. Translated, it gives CSTSLNPTDTQYF.

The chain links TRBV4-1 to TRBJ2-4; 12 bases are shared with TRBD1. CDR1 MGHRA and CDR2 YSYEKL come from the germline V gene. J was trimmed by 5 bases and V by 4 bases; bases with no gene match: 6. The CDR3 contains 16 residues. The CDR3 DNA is TGCGCCAGCAGCCTAGGGACAGGGGGCATCGAAAACATTCAGTACTTC. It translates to CASSLGTGGIENIQYF.

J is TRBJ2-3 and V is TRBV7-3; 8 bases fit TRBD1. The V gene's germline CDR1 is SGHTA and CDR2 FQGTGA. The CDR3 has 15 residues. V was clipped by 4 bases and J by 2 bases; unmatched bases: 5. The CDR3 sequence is CASSSGTGYTDTQYF. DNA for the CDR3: TGTGCCAGCAGCTCCGGGACAGGATACACAGATACGCAGTATTTT.

The CDR3 protein is CASSVAGYGYTF. CDR3 nucleotides: TGTGCCAGCAGCGTTGCAGGGTATGGCTACACCTTC. This sequence joins TRBV7-9 and TRBJ1-2, with D tentatively TRBD1 (5 bases). This CDR3 region has 12 residues. Trimming removed 5 bases at V and 5 bases at J, with 9 bases between. Germline assignment: CDR1 SEHNR and CDR2 FQNEAQ (reference sequence).

The CDR3 protein is CASSSRAGYYNEQFF. The CDR3 DNA follows: TGTGCCAGCAGCTCTCGTGCGGGGTACTACAATGAGCAGTTCTTC. The rearrangement joins TRBV7-9 to TRBJ2-1; tentatively, D is TRBD2 (6 bases). Germline CDR1 and CDR2: SEHNR and FQNEAQ (reference sequence). This CDR3 has 15 amino acids. V lost 4 bases and J 3 bases, leaving 13 bases between the germline ends. Together with reference TRBV7-9 and TRBJ2-1, the CDR3 gives the full variable domain: DTGVSQNPRHKITKRGQNVTFRCDPISEHNRLYWYRQTLGQGPEFLTYFQNEAQLEKSRLLSDRFSAERPKGSFSTLEIQRTEQGDSAMYLCASSSRAGYYNEQFFGPGTRLTVL.

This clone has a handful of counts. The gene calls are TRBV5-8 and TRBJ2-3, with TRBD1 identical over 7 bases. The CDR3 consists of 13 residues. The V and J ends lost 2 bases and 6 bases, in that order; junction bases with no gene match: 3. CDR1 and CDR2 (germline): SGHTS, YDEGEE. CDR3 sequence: CASSFQTGDTQYF. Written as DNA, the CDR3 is TGTGCCAGCAGCTTTCAGACAGGGGATACGCAGTATTTT. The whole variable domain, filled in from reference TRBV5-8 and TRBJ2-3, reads EAGVTQSPTHLIKTRGQQATLRCSPISGHTSVYWYQQALGLGLQFLLWYDEGEERNRGNFPPRFSGRQFPNYSSELNVNALELEDSALYLCASSFQTGDTQYFGPGTRLTVL.

The CDR3 sequence: CASSPWTGITGYTF. The CDR3 nucleotides are TGTGCCAGCAGTCCGTGGACAGGGATTACTGGCTACACCTTC. The chain joins TRBV6-6 to TRBJ1-2, with TRBD1 matching over 8 bases. CDR3 length: 14 residues. V was pared by 5 bases and J by 7 bases, with 9 bases of the junction left unmatched. Looked up from germline, CDR1 is MNHNY and CDR2 is SVGAGI (reference sequence).

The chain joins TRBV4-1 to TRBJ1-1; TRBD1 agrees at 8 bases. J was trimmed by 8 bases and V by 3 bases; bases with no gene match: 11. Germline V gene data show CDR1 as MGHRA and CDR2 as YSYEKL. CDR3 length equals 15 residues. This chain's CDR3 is CASSHIPGQASEAFF. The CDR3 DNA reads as TGCGCCAGCAGCCACATCCCGGGACAGGCCTCCGAAGCTTTCTTT.

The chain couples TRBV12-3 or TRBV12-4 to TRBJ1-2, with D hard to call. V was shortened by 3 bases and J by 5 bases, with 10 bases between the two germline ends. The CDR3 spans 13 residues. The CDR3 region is CASSFAEGYGYTF. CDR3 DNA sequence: TGTGCCAGCAGTTTTGCGGAGGGATATGGCTACACCTTC.

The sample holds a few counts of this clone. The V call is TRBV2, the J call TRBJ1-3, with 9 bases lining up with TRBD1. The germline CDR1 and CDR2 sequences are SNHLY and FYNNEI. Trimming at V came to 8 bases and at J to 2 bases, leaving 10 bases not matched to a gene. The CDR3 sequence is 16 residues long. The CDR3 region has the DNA TGTGCCAGCGAGAGGACACAGGGGGCCACTGGAAACACCATATATTTT. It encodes CASERTQGATGNTIYF.

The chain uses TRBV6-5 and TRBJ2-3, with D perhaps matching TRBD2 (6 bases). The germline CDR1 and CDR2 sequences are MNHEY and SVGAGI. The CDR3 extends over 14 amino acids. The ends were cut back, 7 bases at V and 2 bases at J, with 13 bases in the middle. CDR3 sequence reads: CASTRDSNTDTQYF. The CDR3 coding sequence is TGTGCCAGCACCAGGGACTCCAACACAGATACGCAGTATTTT.

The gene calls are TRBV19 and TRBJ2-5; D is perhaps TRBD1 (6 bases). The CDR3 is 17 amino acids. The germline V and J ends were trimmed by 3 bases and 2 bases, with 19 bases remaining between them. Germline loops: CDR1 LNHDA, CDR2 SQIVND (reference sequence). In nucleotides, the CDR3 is TGTGCCAGTAGTATTCGCCGGACAGAACGGATTCAAGAGACCCAGTACTTC. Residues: CASSIRRTERIQETQYF.